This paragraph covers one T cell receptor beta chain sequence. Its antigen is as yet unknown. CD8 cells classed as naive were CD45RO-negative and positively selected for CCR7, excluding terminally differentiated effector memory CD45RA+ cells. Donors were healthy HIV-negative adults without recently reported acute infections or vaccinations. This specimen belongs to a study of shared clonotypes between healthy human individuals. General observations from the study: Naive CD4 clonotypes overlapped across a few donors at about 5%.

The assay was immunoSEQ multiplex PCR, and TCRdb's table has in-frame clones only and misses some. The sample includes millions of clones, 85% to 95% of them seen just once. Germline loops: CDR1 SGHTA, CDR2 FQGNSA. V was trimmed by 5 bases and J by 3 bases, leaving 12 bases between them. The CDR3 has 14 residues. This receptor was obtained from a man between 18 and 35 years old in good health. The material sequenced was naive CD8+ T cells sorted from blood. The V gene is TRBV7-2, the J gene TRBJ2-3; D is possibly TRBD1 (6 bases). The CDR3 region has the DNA TGTGCCAGCAGCCCACCGGGACATACAGATACGCAGTATTTT. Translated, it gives CASSPPGHTDTQYF. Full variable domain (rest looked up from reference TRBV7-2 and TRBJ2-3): GAGVSQSPSNKVTEKGKDVELRCDPISGHTALYWYRQSLGQGLEFLIYFQGNSAPDKSGLPSDRFSAERTGGSVSTLTIQRTQQEDSAVYLCASSPPGHTDTQYFGPGTRLTVL.